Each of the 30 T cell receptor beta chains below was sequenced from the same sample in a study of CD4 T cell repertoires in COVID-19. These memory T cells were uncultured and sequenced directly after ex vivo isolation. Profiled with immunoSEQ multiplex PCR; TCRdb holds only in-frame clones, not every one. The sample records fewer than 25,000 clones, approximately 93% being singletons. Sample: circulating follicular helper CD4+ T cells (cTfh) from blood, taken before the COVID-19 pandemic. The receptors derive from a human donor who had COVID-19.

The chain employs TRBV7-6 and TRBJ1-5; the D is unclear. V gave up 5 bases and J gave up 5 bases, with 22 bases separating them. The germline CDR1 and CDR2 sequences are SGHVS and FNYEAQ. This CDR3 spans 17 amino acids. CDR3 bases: TGTGCCAGCAGCCCGACGCGGGGTTCGTTTAGGGATCAGCCCCAGCATTTT. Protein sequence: CASSPTRGSFRDQPQHF.

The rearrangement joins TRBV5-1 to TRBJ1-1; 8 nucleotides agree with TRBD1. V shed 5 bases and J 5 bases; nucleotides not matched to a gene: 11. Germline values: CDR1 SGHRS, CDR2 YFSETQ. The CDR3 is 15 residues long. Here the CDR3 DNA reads TGCGCCAGCAGAATCGGGTCAGGGGGCGTGACTGAAGCTTTCTTT. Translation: CASRIGSGGVTEAFF.

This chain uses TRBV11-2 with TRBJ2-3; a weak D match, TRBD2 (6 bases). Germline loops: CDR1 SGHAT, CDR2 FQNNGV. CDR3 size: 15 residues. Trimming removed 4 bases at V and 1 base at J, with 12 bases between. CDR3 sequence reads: CASSSRDLRTDTQYF. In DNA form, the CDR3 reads TGTGCCAGCAGCTCACGGGACTTACGCACAGATACGCAGTATTTT.

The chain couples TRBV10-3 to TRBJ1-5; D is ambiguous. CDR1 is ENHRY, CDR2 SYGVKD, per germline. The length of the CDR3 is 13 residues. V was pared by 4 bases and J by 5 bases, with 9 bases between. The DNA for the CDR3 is TGTGCCATCAGTGCGGACGGGGATCAGCCCCAGCATTTT. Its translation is CAISADGDQPQHF.

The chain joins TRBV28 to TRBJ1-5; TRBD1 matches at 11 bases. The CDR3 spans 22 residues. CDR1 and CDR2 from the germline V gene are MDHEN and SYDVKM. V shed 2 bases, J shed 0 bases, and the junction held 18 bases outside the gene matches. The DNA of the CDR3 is TGTGCCAGCAGTTTACCGCCGGGGACAGGGGGTCGATGGGGGTATAGCAATCAGCCCCAGCATTTT. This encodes CASSLPPGTGGRWGYSNQPQHF.

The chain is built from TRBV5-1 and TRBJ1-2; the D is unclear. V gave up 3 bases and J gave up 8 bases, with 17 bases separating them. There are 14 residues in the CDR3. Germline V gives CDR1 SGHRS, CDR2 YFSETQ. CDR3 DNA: TGCGCCAGCAGCTCGACTTTCGGGGAGACCGGCTACACCTTC. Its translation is CASSSTFGETGYTF.

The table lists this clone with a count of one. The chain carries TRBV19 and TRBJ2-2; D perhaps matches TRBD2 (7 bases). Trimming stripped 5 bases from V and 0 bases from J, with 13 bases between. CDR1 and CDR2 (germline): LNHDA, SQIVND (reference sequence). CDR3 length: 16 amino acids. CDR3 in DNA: TGTGCCAGTAGTTGGGGCGGGGGCGCGAACACCGGGGAGCTGTTTTTT. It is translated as CASSWGGGANTGELFF. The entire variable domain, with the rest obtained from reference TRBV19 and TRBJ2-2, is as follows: DGGITQSPKYLFRKEGQNVTLSCEQNLNHDAMYWYRQDPGQGLRLIYYSQIVNDFQKGDIAEGYSVSREKKESFPLTVTSAQKNPTAFYLCASSWGGGANTGELFFGEGSRLTVL.

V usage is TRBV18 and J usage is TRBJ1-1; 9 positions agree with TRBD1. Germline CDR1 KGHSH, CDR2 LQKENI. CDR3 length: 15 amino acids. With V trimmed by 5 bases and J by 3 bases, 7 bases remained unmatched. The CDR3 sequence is CASSSQGATYTEAFF. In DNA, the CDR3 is TGTGCCAGCTCATCACAGGGGGCTACATACACTGAAGCTTTCTTT.

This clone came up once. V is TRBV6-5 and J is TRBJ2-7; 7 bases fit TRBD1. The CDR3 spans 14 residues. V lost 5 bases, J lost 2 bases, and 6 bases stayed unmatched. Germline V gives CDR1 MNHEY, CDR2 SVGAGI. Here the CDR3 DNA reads TGTGCCAGCAGTCAAAGGGACAGAGCCTACGAGCAGTACTTC. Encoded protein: CASSQRDRAYEQYF.

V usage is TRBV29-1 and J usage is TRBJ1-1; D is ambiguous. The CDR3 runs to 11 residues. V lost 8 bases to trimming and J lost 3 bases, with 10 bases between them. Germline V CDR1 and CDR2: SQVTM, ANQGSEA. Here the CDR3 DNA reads TGCAGCCAAAGTAGAGACACTGAAGCTTTCTTT. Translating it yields CSQSRDTEAFF.

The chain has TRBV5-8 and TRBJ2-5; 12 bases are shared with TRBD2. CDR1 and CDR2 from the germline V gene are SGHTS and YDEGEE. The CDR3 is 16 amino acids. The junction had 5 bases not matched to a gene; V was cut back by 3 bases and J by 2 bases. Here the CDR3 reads CASSSGLAGLQETQYF. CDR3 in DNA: TGTGCCAGCAGCTCCGGACTAGCGGGATTACAAGAGACCCAGTACTTC.

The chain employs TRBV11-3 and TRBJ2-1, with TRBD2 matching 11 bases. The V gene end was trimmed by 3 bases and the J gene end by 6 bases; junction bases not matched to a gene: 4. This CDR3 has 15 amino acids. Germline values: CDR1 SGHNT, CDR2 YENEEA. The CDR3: CASSFGTSGSNEQFF. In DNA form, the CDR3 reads TGTGCCAGCAGCTTCGGGACTAGCGGATCCAATGAGCAGTTCTTC.

The DNA for the CDR3 is TGTGCCAGCTCACCAGGGCTAGCGGTGGGAAGTTACGAGCAGTACTTC. Translation: CASSPGLAVGSYEQYF. V is TRBV18 and J is TRBJ2-7; 7 bases map to TRBD2. The length of the CDR3 is 16 residues. J was trimmed by 4 bases and V by 2 bases; bases with no gene match: 11. The V gene's germline CDR1 is KGHSH and CDR2 LQKENI.

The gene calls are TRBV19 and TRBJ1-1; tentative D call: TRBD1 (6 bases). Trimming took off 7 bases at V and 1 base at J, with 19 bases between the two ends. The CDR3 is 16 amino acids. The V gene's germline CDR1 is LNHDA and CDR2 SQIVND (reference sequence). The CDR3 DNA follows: TGTGCCAGTACCCCTGGGGGGGGGCCCGGGAACACTGAAGCTTTCTTT. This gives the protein CASTPGGGPGNTEAFF. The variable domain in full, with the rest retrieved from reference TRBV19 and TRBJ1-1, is DGGITQSPKYLFRKEGQNVTLSCEQNLNHDAMYWYRQDPGQGLRLIYYSQIVNDFQKGDIAEGYSVSREKKESFPLTVTSAQKNPTAFYLCASTPGGGPGNTEAFFGQGTRLTVV.

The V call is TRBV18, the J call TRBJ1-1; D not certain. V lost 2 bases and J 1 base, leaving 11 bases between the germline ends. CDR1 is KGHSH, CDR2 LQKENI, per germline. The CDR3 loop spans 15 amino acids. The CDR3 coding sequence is TGTGCCAGCTCACCATCTCAACGGGAGAACACTGAAGCTTTCTTT. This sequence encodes CASSPSQRENTEAFF.

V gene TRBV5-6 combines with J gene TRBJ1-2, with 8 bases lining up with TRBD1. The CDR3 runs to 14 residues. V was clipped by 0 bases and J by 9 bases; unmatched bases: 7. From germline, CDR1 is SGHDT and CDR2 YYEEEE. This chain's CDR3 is CASSLDWTGHRYTF. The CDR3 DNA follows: TGTGCCAGCAGCTTGGATTGGACAGGGCATCGCTACACCTTC. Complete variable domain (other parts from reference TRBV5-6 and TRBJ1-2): DAGVTQSPTHLIKTRGQQVTLRCSPKSGHDTVSWYQQALGQGPQFIFQYYEEEERQRGNFPDRFSGHQFPNYSSELNVNALLLGDSALYLCASSLDWTGHRYTFGSGTRLTVV.

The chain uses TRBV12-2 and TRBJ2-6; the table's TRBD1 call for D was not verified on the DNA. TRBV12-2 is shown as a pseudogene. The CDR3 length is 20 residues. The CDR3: CASRLVWRVRGLPGANVLTF. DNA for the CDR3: TGTGCAAGTCGCTTAGTTTGGCGAGTCAGGGGCCTACCGGGGGCCAACGTCCTGACTTTC.

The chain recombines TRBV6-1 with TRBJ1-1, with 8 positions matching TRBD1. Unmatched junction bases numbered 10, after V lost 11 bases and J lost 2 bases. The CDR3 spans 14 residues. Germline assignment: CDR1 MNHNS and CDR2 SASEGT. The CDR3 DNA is TGTGCCGTGGGCCAGGGGGCGGCAAACACTGAAGCTTTCTTT. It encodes CAVGQGAANTEAFF.

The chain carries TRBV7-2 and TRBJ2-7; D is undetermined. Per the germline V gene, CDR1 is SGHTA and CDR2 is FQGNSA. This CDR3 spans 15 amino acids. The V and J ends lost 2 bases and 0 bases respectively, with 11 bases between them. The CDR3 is CASSLPPQISYEQYF. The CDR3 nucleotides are TGTGCCAGCAGCTTACCACCTCAGATCTCCTACGAGCAGTACTTC.

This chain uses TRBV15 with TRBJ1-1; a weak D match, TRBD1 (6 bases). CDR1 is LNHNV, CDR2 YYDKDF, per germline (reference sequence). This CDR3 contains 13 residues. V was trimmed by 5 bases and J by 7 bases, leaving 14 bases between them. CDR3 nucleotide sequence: TGTGCCACCAGCGGAAACAGGGATAGTGAAGCTTTCTTT. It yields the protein CATSGNRDSEAFF.

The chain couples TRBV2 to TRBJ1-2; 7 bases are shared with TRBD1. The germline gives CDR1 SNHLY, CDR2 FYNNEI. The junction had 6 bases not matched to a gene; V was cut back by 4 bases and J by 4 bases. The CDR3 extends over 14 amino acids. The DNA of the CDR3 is TGTGCCAGCAGTGCGGGAGACAGGGCCTATGGCTACACCTTC. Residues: CASSAGDRAYGYTF.

The CDR3 DNA reads as TGTGCCAGCGGACAGGGGGGCTATGGCTACACCTTC. It codes for CASGQGGYGYTF. This chain joins TRBV19 and TRBJ1-2; 10 bases are a match to TRBD1. CDR1 and CDR2 from the germline V gene are LNHDA and SQIVND (reference sequence). The CDR3 spans 12 residues. Losses at the gene ends were 9 bases for V and 4 bases for J; bases not matched to a gene: 2.

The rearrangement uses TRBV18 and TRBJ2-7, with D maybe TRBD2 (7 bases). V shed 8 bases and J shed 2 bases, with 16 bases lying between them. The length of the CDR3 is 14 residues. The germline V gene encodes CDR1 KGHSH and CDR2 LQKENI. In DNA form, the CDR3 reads TGTGCCAGCACCTCAGGCGGGGGCCCCTACGAGCAGTACTTC. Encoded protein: CASTSGGGPYEQYF. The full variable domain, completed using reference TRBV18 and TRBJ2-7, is NAGVMQNPRHLVRRRGQEARLRCSPMKGHSHVYWYRQLPEEGLKFMVYLQKENIIDESGMPKERFSAEFPKEGPSILRIQQVVRGDSAAYFCASTSGGGPYEQYFGPGTRLTVT.

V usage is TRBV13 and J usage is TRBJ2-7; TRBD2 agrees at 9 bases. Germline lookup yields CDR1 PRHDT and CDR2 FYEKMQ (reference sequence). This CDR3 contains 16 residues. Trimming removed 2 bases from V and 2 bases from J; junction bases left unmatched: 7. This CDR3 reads CASSLSPSGETYEQYF. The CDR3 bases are TGTGCCAGCAGCTTATCCCCTAGCGGGGAAACCTACGAGCAGTACTTC. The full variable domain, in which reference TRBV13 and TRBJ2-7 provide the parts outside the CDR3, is AAGVIQSPRHLIKEKRETATLKCYPIPRHDTVYWYQQGPGQDPQFLISFYEKMQSDKGSIPDRFSAQQFSDYHSELNMSSLELGDSALYFCASSLSPSGETYEQYFGPGTRLTVT.

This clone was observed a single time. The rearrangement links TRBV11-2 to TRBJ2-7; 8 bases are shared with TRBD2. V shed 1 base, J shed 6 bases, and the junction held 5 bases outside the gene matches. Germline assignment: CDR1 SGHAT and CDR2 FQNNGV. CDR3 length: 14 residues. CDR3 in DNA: TGTGCCAGCAGCTTAGGGGGGAGCGGGGGCGAGCAGTACTTC. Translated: CASSLGGSGGEQYF.

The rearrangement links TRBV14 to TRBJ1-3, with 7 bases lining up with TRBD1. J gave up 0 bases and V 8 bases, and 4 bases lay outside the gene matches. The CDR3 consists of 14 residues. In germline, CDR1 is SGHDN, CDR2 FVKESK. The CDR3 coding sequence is TGTGCCAGCCGGGACAGAGGCTCTGGAAACACCATATATTTT. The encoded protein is CASRDRGSGNTIYF.

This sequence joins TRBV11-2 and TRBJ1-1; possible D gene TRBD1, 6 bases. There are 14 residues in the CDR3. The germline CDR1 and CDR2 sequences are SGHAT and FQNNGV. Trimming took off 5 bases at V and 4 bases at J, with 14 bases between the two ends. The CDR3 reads CASSIGGGITEAFF. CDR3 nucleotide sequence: TGTGCCAGCAGCATAGGAGGGGGTATCACTGAAGCTTTCTTT.

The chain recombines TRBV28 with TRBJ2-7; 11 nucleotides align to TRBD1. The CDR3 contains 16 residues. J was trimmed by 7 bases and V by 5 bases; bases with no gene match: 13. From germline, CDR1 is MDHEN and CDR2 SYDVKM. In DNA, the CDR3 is TGTGCCAGCAGTCCAATTCCCGGGACAGGGGGGAGGGAGCAGTACTTC. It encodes CASSPIPGTGGREQYF.

The CDR3 region is CASSLRTGGETQYF. CDR3 nucleotide sequence: TGTGCCAGCAGCCTAAGGACTGGCGGGGAGACCCAGTACTTC. V is TRBV11-2 and J is TRBJ2-5, with D perhaps matching TRBD2 (5 bases). CDR3 length: 14 residues. Trimming removed 5 bases at V and 5 bases at J, with 15 bases between. CDR1 is SGHAT, CDR2 FQNNGV, per germline.

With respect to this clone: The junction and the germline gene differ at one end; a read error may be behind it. The CDR3 is CATSTGQLSGELFF. The DNA for the CDR3 is TGTGCCACCAGTACTGGACAGCTATCCGGAGAGCTGTTTTTT. This chain connects TRBV15 to TRBJ2-2; D possibly corresponds to TRBD1 (6 bases). This CDR3 comprises 14 residues. Germline V lookup: CDR1 LNHNV, CDR2 YYDKDF (reference sequence). Together with reference TRBV15 and TRBJ2-2, the CDR3 gives the full variable domain: DAMVIQNPRYQVTQFGKPVTLSCSQTLNHNVMYWYQQKSSQAPKLLFHYYDKDFNNEADTPDNFQSRRPNTSFCFLDIRSPGLGDTAMYLCATSTGQLSGELFFGEGSRLTVL.